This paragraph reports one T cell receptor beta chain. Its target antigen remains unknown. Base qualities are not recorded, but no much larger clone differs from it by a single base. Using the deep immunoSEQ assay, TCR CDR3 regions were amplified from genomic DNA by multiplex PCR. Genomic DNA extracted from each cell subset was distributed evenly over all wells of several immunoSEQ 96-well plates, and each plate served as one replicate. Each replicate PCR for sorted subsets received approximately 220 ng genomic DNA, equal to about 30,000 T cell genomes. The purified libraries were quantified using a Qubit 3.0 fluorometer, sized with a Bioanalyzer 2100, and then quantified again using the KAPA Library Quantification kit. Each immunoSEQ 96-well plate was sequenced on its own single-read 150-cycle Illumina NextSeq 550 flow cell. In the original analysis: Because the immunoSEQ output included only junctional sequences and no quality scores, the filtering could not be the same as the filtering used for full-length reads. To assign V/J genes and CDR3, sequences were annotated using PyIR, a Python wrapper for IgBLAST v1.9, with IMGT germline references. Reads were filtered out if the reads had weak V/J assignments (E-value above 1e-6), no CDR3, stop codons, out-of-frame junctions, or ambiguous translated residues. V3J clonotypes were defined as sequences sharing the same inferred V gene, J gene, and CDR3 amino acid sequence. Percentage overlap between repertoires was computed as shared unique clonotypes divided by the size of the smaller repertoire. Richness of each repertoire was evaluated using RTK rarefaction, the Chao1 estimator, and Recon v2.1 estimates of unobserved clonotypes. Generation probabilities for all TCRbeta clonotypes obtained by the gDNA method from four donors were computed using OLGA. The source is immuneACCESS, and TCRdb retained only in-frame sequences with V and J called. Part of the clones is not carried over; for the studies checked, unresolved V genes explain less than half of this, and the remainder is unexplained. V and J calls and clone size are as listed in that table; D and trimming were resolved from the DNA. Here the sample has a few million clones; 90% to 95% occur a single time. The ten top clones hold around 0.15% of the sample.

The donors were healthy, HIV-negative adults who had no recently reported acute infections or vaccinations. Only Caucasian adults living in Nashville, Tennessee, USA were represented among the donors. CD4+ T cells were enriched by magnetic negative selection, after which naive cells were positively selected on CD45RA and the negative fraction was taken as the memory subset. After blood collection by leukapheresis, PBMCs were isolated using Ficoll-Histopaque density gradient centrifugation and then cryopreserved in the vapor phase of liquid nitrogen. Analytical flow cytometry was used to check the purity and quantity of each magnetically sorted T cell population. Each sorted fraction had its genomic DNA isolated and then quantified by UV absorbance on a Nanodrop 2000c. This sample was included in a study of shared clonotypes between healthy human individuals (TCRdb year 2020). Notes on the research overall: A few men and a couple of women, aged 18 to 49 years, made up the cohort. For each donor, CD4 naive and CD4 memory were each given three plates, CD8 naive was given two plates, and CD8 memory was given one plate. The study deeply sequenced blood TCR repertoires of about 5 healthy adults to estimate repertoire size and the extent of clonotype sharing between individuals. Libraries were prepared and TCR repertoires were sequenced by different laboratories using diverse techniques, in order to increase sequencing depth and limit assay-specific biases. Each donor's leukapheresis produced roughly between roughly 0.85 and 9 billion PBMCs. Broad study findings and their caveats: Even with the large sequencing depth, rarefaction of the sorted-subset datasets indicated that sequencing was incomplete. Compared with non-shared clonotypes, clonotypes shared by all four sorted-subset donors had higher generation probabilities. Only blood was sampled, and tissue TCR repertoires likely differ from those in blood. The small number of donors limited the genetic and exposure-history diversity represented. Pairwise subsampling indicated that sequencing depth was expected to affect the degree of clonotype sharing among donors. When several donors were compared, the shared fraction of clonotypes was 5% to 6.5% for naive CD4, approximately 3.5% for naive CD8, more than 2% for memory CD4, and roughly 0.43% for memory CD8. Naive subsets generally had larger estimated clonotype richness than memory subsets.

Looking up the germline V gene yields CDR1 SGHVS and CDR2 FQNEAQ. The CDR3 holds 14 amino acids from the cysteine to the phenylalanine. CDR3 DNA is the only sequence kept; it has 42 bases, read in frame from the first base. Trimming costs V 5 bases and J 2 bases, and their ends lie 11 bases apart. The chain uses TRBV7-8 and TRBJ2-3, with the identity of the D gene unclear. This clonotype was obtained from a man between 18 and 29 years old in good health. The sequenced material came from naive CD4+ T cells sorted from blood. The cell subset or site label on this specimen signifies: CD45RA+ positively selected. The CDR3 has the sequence CASSPDLVTDTQYF. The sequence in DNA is TGTGCCAGCAGCCCGGATCTGGTCACAGATACGCAGTATTTT.